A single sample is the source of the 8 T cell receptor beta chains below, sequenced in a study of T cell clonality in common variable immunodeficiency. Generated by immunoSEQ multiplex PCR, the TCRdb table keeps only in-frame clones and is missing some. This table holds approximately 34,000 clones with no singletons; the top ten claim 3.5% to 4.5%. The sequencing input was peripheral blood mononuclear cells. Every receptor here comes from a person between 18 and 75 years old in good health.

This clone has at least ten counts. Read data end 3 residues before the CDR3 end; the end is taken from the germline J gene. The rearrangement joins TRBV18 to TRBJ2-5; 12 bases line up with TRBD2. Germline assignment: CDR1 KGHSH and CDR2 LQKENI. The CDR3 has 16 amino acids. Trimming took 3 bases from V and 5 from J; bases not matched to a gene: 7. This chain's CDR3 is CASSPRLAGVGETQYF. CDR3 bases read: TGTGCCAGCTCACCTCGACTAGCGGGAGTTGGTGAGACC.

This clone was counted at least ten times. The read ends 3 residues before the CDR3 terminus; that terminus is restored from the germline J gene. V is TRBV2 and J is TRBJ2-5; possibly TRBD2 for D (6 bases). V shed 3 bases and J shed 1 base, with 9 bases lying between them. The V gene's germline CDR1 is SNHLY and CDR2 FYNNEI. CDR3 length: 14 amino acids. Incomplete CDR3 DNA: TGTGCCAGCAGTGACGGGGGAAGCCAAGAGACC. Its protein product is CASSDGGSQET. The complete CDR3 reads CASSDGGSQETQYF.

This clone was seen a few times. CDR3 sequence reads: CASSLDGGSYNEQFF. Incomplete CDR3 DNA: TGTGCCAGCAGCTTAGACGGGGGGTCCTACAATGAG. The chain joins TRBV13 to TRBJ2-1, with TRBD2 matching 7 bases. The read ends 3 residues shy of where the CDR3 ends; the end is completed using the germline J gene. After removal of 1 base from V and 1 base from J, the junction contained 1 base not matched to a gene. Germline values: CDR1 PRHDT, CDR2 FYEKMQ (reference sequence). This CDR3 has 15 residues. The full variable domain, rest sourced from reference TRBV13 and TRBJ2-1, is AAGVIQSPRHLIKEKRETATLKCYPIPRHDTVYWYQQGPGQDPQFLISFYEKMQSDKGSIPDRFSAQQFSDYHSELNMSSLELGDSALYFCASSLDGGSYNEQFFGPGTRLTVL.

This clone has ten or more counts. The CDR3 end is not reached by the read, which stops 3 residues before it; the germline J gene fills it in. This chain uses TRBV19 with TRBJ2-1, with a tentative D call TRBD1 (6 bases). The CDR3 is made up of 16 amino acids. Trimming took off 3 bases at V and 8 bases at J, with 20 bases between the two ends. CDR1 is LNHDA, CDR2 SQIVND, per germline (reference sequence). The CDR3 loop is CASSMLRQGLWYEQFF. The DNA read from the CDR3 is TGTGCCAGTAGTATGCTTAGGCAGGGGTTGTGGTATGAG. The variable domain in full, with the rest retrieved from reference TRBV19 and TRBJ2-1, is DGGITQSPKYLFRKEGQNVTLSCEQNLNHDAMYWYRQDPGQGLRLIYYSQIVNDFQKGDIAEGYSVSREKKESFPLTVTSAQKNPTAFYLCASSMLRQGLWYEQFFGPGTRLTVL.

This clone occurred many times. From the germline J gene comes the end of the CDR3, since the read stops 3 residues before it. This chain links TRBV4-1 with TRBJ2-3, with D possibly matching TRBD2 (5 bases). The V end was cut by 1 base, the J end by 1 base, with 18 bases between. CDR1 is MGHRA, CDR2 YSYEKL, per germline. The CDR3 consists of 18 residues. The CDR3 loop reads CASSQVPGGWSGTDTQYF. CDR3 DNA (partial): TGCGCCAGCAGCCAAGTACCCGGCGGGTGGTCTGGCACAGATACG.

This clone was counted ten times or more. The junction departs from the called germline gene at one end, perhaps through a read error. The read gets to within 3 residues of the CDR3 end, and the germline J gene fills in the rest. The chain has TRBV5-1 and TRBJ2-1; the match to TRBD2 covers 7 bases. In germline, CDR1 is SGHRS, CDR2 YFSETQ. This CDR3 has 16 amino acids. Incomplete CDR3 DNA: TGCGCCAGCAGCTATGGAGACAGTGGGGACTACGATGAG. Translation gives CASSYGDSGDYDE. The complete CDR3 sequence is CASSYGDSGDYDEQFF.

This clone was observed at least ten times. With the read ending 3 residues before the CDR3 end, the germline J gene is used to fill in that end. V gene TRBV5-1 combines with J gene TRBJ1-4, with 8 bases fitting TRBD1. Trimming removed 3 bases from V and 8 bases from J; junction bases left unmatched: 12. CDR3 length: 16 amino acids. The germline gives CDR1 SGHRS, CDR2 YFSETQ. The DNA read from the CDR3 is TGCGCCAGCAGCTCGACAGGGGAACTGACCGGCGAAAAA. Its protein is CASSSTGELTGEK. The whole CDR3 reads CASSSTGELTGEKLFF. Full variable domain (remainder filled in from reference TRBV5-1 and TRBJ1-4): KAGVTQTPRYLIKTRGQQVTLSCSPISGHRSVSWYQQTPGQGLQFLFEYFSETQRNKGNFPGRFSGRQFSNSRSEMNVSTLELGDSALYLCASSSTGELTGEKLFFGSGTQLSVL.

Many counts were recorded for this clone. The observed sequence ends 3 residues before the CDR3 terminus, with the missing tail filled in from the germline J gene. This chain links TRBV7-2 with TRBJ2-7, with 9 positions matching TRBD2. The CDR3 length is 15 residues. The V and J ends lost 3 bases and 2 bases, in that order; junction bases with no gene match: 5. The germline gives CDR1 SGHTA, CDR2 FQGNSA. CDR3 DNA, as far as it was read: TGTGCCAGCAGCTTGGGGCCTAGCGGGACCTACGAG. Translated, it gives CASSLGPSGTYE. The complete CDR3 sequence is CASSLGPSGTYEQYF. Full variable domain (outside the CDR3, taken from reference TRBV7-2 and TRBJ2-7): GAGVSQSPSNKVTEKGKDVELRCDPISGHTALYWYRQSLGQGLEFLIYFQGNSAPDKSGLPSDRFSAERTGGSVSTLTIQRTQQEDSAVYLCASSLGPSGTYEQYFGPGTRLTVT.